This T cell receptor beta chain is from a study of cytomegalovirus exposure and HLA in healthy donors. Study context: The approximately 120 validation repertoires matched the approximately 700 first-cohort repertoires in platform, a later analysis reported. Notes on the study in general: Most observed TCR sequences were rare, whereas some public TCRs were detected in many donors. Investigators reported 150 to 200 TCR beta chains as tied to cytomegalovirus. Through in vitro validation, a few CMV-associated chains were shown to be specific for CMV antigens.

Note on this clone: As yet, its antigen is unknown.

The CDR3 sequence is 14 residues long. V dropped 6 bases and J dropped 6; count of bases not matched to a gene: 6. The germline V gene encodes CDR1 MNHNY and CDR2 SVGAGI (reference sequence). The protocol was immunoSEQ multiplex PCR, while the TCRdb copy is restricted to in-frame clones and leaves out a portion. The data contain around 150,000 clones, approximately 84% of them singletons. The sample taken for sequencing was PBMCs. This chain uses TRBV6-6 with TRBJ2-7; TRBD1 matches 12 bases. The clonotype originates from a man younger than 45 in good health and CMV-seropositive. The CDR3 DNA follows: TGTGCCAGCAGAGACCGGGACAGGGGGCGCGAGCAGTACTTC. It translates to CASRDRDRGREQYF.